This is a list of T cell receptor beta chains from one sample in a study of CD8 T cells in ankylosing spondylitis. TCRdb independently ran MiXCR on the 5' RACE reads; one entry per CDR3 protein. The sample includes 15,000 to 20,000 distinct CDR3 sequences, 7% to 10% of them seen just once. Sequenced material: blood. All receptors derive from a male donor with ankylosing spondylitis or in good health (not recorded which). CDR3s include the opening cysteine and the closing phenylalanine or tryptophan. A D gene is named only where the DNA matches it firmly. Clone sizes are given selectively: once, few, many, or a class where the clone is expanded.

CDR3: CASSPGTGGRTQYF
J: TRBJ2-5
D: TRBD1
V: TRBV11-3
size: -

CDR3: CSARSGRGHTGELFF
J: TRBJ2-2
D: TRBD2
V: TRBV20-1
size: -

CDR3: CASSVDPSRTDTQYF
J: TRBJ2-3
D: -
V: TRBV9
size: few

CDR3: CASSLLAAIGTDTQYF
J: TRBJ2-3
D: -
V: TRBV28
size: few

CDR3: CASSWTGSNEQFF
J: TRBJ2-1
D: TRBD1
V: TRBV5-1
size: many

CDR3: CASSLGSKNTGELFF
J: TRBJ2-2
D: -
V: TRBV7-2
size: -

CDR3: CASSFPGGSNIQYF
J: TRBJ2-4
D: -
V: TRBV28
size: few

CDR3: CASSLAEEKLFF
J: TRBJ1-4
D: -
V: TRBV7-9
size: -

CDR3: CSAVIGGDTQYF
J: TRBJ2-3
D: -
V: TRBV20-1
size: many

CDR3: CASSLGTVSYNEQFF
J: TRBJ2-1
D: -
V: TRBV7-8
size: -

CDR3: CASSFVGGTDTQYF
J: TRBJ2-3
D: -
V: TRBV12-3/TRBV12-4
size: many

CDR3: CASTWTVATGELFF
J: TRBJ2-2
D: -
V: TRBV5-1
size: many

CDR3: CAIKQGGQVNEQFF
J: TRBJ2-1
D: TRBD1
V: TRBV10-3
size: few

CDR3: CASSPLGRETQYF
J: TRBJ2-5
D: -
V: TRBV18
size: few

CDR3: CASSLAANTEAFF
J: TRBJ1-1
D: -
V: TRBV12-3/TRBV12-4
size: -

CDR3: CSAAFLRTDTQYF
J: TRBJ2-3
D: -
V: TRBV20-1
size: many

CDR3: CASRTGQNTGELFF
J: TRBJ2-2
D: -
V: TRBV2
size: -

CDR3: CASSDSNEQYF
J: TRBJ2-7
D: -
V: TRBV25-1
size: many

CDR3: CASSSWEGEGKNIQYF
J: TRBJ2-4
D: -
V: TRBV7-2
size: many

CDR3: CASSLGGQGQEKLFF
J: TRBJ1-4
D: TRBD1
V: TRBV7-9
size: many

CDR3: CASSHTYEQYF
J: TRBJ2-7
D: -
V: TRBV6-2/TRBV6-3
size: many

CDR3: CSAARLAGAPLHF
J: TRBJ1-6
D: -
V: TRBV20-1
size: many

CDR3: CASVQGLPNTGELFF
J: TRBJ2-2
D: -
V: TRBV7-2
size: many

CDR3: CASSLADRLRYGYTF
J: TRBJ1-2
D: -
V: TRBV7-2
size: many

CDR3: CSARIYNEQFF
J: TRBJ2-1
D: -
V: TRBV29-1
size: -

CDR3: CASSLAGYTEAFF
J: TRBJ1-1
D: -
V: TRBV7-2
size: once

CDR3: CSATGTYYTQYF
J: TRBJ2-3
D: -
V: TRBV20-1
size: -

CDR3: CASSLYTGGSYNEQFF
J: TRBJ2-1
D: TRBD2
V: TRBV28
size: many

CDR3: CASSYSLVETQYF
J: TRBJ2-5
D: -
V: TRBV6-6
size: many

CDR3: CASSAITGMNTEAFF
J: TRBJ1-1
D: -
V: TRBV5-1
size: many

CDR3: CASSYVLAYEQFF
J: TRBJ2-1
D: -
V: TRBV6-2/TRBV6-3
size: -

CDR3: CASSNSGYGIGELFF
J: TRBJ2-2
D: -
V: TRBV28
size: -

CDR3: CASSPSWTAAFF
J: TRBJ1-1
D: -
V: TRBV28
size: many

CDR3: CASRTPGPGAEAFF
J: TRBJ1-1
D: -
V: TRBV12-3/TRBV12-4
size: -

CDR3: CSASYWGSYEQYF
J: TRBJ2-7
D: -
V: TRBV20-1
size: -

CDR3: CSAERGYEQFF
J: TRBJ2-1
D: -
V: TRBV29-1
size: -

CDR3: CASSRDSGLETQYF
J: TRBJ2-5
D: TRBD1
V: TRBV12-3/TRBV12-4
size: many

CDR3: CASSQDTRTPEAFF
J: TRBJ1-1
D: -
V: TRBV14
size: -

CDR3: CATSDGLLAGANTGELFF
J: TRBJ2-2
D: TRBD2
V: TRBV24-1
size: many

CDR3: CASSFRLEGELFF
J: TRBJ2-2
D: -
V: TRBV5-1
size: -

CDR3: CSARSDSRETQYF
J: TRBJ2-5
D: -
V: TRBV20-1
size: few

CDR3: CASSPTNTGIANNSPLHF
J: TRBJ1-6
D: -
V: TRBV7-2
size: -

CDR3: CASSEVPVSYEQYF
J: TRBJ2-7
D: -
V: TRBV2
size: few

CDR3: CASSTSSPAGETQYF
J: TRBJ2-5
D: -
V: TRBV7-2
size: many

CDR3: CASSTRTVSGANVLTF
J: TRBJ2-6
D: -
V: TRBV6-2/TRBV6-3
size: many

CDR3: CASSLNGGHSYNEQFF
J: TRBJ2-1
D: -
V: TRBV7-2
size: many